One T cell receptor beta chain is described in this entry. Its antigen is unidentified. The data are from a study of regulatory dendritic cells for organ transplantation. Study-wide background: Regulatory dendritic cells came from monocytes given vitamin D3 and IL-10.

Allogeneic regulatory or mature dendritic cells were co-cultured for 5 days with CFSE-labeled sorted T cells at 1:10. Profiling relied on immunoSEQ multiplex PCR, and the TCRdb table lists in-frame clones only, not all of them. This table has tens of thousands of clones, less than 90% appearing once. The CDR3 is 18 amino acids. Germline values: CDR1 MNHNS, CDR2 SASEGT. Trimming took 0 bases from V and 3 from J; bases not matched to a gene: 11. Study-wide findings and caveats: The most alloreactive TCR clonotypes were found in resting memory CD8+ cells.

The sample comprised naive CD4+ T cells from blood cultured with dendritic cells. Sample subset: CD45RA+ naive T cells. The receptor was isolated from a human donor in good health. The chain employs TRBV6-1 and TRBJ1-5; 7 positions agree with TRBD1. The CDR3 reads CASSEATRGTASNQPQHF. CDR3 DNA: TGTGCCAGCAGTGAAGCTACAAGGGGGACAGCTTCCAATCAGCCCCAGCATTTT.